What follows describes a single T cell receptor (beta chain). Its target is unknown. The entry originates in a study of PD-1 blockade in mismatch repair-deficient tumors. CDR1 is ENHRY and CDR2 is SYGVKD in the germline V gene. CDR3 size: 16 residues. V was pared by 3 bases and J by 2 bases, with 4 bases of the junction left unmatched. Whole-study findings and limits: Tumor-resident clones, often absent from pretreatment blood, expanded after pembrolizumab and then contracted.

Assay: immunoSEQ multiplex PCR; the TCRdb copy retains only in-frame clones and omits some. This sample has roughly 120,000 clones, with 88% found just once. Sample: peripheral blood, taken roughly 70 weeks after starting pembrolizumab. This clonotype was sampled from an adult with mismatch repair-deficient cancer. The chain joins TRBV10-3 to TRBJ2-7, with 13 bases fitting TRBD2. The CDR3 loop reads CAISDPGTSGAYEQYF. Written as DNA, the CDR3 is TGTGCCATCAGTGACCCTGGGACTAGCGGGGCCTACGAGCAGTACTTC.